This note documents a single T cell receptor (beta chain) sequence. These data belong to a study of Ad26.COV2.S vaccination and SARS-CoV-2 variants. Specified treatment: 15 to 20 received Ad26.COV2.S at low or high dose, single or two shots; about 5 received placebo; per-sample allocation not given. The investigators took samples on day 63 after the first vaccine or placebo injection. Generated by immunoSEQ multiplex PCR, the TCRdb table keeps only in-frame clones and is missing some. This table has about 430,000 clones, more than 80% appearing once. Germline loops: CDR1 MNHEY, CDR2 SVGAGI. V lost 6 bases, J lost 0 bases, and 1 base stayed unmatched. The CDR3 length is 15 residues.

Source: peripheral blood, taken in a trial of Ad26.COV2.S vaccine versus placebo. The source of this sequence is a person aged 18-60 years who received the Ad26.COV2.S COVID-19 vaccine or a placebo. The chain employs TRBV6-5 and TRBJ2-2; 10 bases are a match to TRBD1. CDR3 sequence reads: CASRGQGANTGELFF. CDR3 DNA sequence: TGTGCCAGCAGAGGACAGGGGGCGAACACCGGGGAGCTGTTTTTT.